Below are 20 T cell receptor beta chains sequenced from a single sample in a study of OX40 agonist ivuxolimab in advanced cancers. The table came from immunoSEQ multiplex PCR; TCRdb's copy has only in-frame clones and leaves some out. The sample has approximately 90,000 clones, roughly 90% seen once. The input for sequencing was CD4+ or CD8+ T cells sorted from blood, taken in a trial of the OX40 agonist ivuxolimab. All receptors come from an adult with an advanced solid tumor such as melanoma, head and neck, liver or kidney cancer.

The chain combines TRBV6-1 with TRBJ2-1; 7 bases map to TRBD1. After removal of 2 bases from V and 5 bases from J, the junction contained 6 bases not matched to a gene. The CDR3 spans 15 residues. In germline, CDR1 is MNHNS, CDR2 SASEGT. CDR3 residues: CASSEHQGTDNEQFF. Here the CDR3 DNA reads TGTGCCAGCAGTGAACACCAGGGGACAGACAATGAGCAGTTCTTC.

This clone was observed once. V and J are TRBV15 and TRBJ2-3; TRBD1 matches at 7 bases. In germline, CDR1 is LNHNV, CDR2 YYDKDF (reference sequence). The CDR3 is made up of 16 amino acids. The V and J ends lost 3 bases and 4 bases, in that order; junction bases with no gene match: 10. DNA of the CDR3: TGTGCCACCAGCAGGGCGGGTAACAGGGGCGCAGATACGCAGTATTTT. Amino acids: CATSRAGNRGADTQYF.

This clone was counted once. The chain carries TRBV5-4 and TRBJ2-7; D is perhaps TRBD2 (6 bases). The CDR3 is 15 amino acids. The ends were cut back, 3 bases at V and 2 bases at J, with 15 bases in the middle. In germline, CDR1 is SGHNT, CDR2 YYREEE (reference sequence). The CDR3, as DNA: TGTGCCAGCAGCTCGGGGAGGCAGGCCCCCTACGAGCAGTACTTC. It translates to CASSSGRQAPYEQYF. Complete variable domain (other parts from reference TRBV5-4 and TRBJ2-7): ETGVTQSPTHLIKTRGQQVTLRCSSQSGHNTVSWYQQALGQGPQFIFQYYREEENGRGNFPPRFSGLQFPNYSSELNVNALELDDSALYLCASSSGRQAPYEQYFGPGTRLTVT.

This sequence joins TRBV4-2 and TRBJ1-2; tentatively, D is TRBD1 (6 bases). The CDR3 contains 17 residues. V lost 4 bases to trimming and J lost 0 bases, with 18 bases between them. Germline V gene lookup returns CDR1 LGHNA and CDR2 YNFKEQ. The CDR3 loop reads CASSPQQGQLANYGYTF. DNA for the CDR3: TGTGCCAGCAGCCCACAACAAGGACAGCTAGCTAACTATGGCTACACCTTC.

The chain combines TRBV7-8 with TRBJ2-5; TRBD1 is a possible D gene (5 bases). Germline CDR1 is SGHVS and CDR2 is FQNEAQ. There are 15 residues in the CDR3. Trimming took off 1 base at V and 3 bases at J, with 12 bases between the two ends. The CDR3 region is CASSLEGRAEETQYF. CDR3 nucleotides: TGTGCCAGCAGCTTAGAAGGCAGGGCCGAAGAGACCCAGTACTTC.

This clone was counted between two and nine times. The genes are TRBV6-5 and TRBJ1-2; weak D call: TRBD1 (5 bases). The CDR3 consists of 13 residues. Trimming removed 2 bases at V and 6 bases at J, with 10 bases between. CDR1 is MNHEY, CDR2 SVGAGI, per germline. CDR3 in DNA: TGTGCCAGCAGTTACCCGGCAGGGCATGGCTACACCTTC. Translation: CASSYPAGHGYTF.

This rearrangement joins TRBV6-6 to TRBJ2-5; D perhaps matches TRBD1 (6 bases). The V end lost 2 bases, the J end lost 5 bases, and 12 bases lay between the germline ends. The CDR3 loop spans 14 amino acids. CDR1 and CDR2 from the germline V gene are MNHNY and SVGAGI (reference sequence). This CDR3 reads CASSYGLRGETQYF. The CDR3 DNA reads TGTGCCAGCAGTTACGGATTGAGGGGGGAGACCCAGTACTTC.

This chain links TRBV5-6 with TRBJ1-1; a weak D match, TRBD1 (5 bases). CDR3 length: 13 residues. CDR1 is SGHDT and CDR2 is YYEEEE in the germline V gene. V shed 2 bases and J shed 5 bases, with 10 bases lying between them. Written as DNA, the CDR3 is TGTGCCAGCAGCTTAGGGACGGGGACTGAAGCTTTCTTT. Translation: CASSLGTGTEAFF.

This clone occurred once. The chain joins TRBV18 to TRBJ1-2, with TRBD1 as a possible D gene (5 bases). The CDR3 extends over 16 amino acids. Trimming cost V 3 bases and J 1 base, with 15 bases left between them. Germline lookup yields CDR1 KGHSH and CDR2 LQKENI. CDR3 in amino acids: CASSPPDRPNNYGYTF. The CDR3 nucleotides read TGTGCCAGCTCACCCCCTGACAGACCGAATAACTATGGCTACACCTTC.

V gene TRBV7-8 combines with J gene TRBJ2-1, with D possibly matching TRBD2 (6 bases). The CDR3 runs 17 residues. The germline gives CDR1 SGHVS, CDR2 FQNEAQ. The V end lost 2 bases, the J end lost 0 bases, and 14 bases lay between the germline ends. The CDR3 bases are TGTGCCAGCAGCTTAAGGTACGCGGGGAGCTCCTACAATGAGCAGTTCTTC. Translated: CASSLRYAGSSYNEQFF. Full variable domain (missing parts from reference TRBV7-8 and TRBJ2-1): GAGVSQSPRYKVAKRGQDVALRCDPISGHVSLFWYQQALGQGPEFLTYFQNEAQLDKSGLPSDRFFAERPEGSVSTLKIQRTQQEDSAVYLCASSLRYAGSSYNEQFFGPGTRLTVL.

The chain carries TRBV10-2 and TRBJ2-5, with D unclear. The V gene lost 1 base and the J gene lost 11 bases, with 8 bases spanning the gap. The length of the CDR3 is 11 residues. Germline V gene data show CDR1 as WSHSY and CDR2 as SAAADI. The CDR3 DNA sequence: TGCGCCAGCAGTGAGTTTGGTGAGCAGTACTTC. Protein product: CASSEFGEQYF.

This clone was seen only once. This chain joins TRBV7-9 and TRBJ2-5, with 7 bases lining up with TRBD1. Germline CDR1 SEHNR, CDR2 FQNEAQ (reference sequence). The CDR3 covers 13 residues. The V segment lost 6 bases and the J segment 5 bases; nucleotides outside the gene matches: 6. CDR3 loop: CASRRQGGETQYF. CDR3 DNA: TGTGCCAGCAGGAGACAGGGTGGCGAGACCCAGTACTTC.

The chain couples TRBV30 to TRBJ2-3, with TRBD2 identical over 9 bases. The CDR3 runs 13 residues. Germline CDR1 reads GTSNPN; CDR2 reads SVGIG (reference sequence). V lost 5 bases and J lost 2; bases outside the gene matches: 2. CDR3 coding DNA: TGTGCCTGGCGGACTAGCGCCACAGATACGCAGTATTTT. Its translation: CAWRTSATDTQYF.

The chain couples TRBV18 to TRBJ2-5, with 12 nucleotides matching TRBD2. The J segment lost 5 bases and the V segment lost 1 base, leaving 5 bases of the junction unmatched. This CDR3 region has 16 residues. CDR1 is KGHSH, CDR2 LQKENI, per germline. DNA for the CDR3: TGTGCCAGCTCACCACTGACTAGCGGGGGCGGCGAGACCCAGTACTTC. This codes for CASSPLTSGGGETQYF.

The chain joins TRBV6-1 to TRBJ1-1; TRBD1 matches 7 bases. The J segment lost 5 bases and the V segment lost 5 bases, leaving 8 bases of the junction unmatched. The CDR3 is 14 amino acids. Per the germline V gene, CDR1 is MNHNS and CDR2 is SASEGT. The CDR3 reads CASSRTGDSTEAFF. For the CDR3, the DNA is TGTGCCAGCAGTAGGACAGGAGATAGTACTGAAGCTTTCTTT.

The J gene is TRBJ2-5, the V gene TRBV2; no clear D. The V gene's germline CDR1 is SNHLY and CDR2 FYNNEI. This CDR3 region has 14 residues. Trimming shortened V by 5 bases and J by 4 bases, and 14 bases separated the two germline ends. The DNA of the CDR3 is TGTGCCAGCAGTTCCGGGCCCGGCCCAGAGACCCAGTACTTC. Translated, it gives CASSSGPGPETQYF.

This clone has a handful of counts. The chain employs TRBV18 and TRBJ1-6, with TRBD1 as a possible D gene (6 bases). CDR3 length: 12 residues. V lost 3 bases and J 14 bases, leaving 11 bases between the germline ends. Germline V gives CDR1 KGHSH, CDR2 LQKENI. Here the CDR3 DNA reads TGTGCCAGCTCACCCGACAGGAATGCCCTCCACTTT. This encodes CASSPDRNALHF.

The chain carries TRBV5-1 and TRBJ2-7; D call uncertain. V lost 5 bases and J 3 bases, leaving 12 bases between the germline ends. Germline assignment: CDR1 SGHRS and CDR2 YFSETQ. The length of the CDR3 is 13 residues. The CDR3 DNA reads TGCGCCAGCAGGCGTCAGTTAAACTACGAGCAGTACTTC. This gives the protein CASRRQLNYEQYF.

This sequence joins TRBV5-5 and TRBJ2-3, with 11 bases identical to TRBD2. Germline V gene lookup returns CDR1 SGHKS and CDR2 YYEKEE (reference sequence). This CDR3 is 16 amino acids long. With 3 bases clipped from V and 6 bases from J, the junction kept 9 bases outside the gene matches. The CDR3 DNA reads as TGTGCCAGCAGCTCAACTAGCGGGGGATCCTTGGATACGCAGTATTTT. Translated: CASSSTSGGSLDTQYF.

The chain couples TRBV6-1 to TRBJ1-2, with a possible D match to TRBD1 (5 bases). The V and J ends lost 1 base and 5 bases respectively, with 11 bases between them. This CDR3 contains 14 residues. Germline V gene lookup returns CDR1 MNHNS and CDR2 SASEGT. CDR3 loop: CASSEGGLVYGYTF. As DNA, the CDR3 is TGTGCCAGCAGTGAAGGGGGCCTGGTATATGGCTACACCTTC.